This TCR beta chain was sequenced for a study of blood T cells in healthy people across ages. In regard to this clonotype: Its cognate antigen is unknown.

Per sample, extraction of total RNA gave at least 6 micrograms in every case. The germline V gene has CDR1 SGDLS and CDR2 YYNGEE. V lost 7 bases and J lost 3, with 10 bases in between. This CDR3 region has 12 residues. Points from the study as a whole: Estimated diversity, derived from one million T cells, was regarded as an underestimate. Fewer expanded clones and more diversity marked long-lived versus aged donors.

A second PCR of 7 to 11 cycles used a sample-barcoded 5' primer and a J-beta primer mix. MiXCR, run by TCRdb on the 5' RACE reads, gives a single entry per CDR3 protein. The table shows about 1.5 million distinct CDR3 sequences, with roughly two fifths occurring only once. The clonotype originates from a woman aged 18-35 years in good health. The sample was blood. V is TRBV9 and J is TRBJ1-2; D may be TRBD1 (5 bases). The CDR3 spells CASSTEDYGYTF. The CDR3 DNA sequence: TGTGCCAGCTCGACAGAGGACTATGGCTACACCTTC.